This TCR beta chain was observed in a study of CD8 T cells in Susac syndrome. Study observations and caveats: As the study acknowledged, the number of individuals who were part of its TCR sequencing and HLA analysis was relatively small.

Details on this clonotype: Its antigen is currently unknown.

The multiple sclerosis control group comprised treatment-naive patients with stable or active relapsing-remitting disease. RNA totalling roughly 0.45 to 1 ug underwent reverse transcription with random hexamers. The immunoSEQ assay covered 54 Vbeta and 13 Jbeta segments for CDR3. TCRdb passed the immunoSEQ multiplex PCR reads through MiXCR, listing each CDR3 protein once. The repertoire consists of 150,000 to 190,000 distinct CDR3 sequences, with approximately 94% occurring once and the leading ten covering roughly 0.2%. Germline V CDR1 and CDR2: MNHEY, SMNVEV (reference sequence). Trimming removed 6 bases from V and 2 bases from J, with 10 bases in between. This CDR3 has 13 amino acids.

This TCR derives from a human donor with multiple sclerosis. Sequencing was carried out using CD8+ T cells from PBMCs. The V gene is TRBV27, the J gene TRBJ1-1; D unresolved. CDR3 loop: CASSSRINTEAFF. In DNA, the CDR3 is TGTGCCAGCAGCTCTAGGATTAACACTGAAGCTTTCTTT.